A selection of T cell receptor beta chains follows, all from one sample in a study of CD8+CD57+ T cells in acquired aplastic anemia. TCRdb analysed the reads with MiXCR anew, one entry per CDR3 protein. The sample holds approximately 190,000 distinct CDR3 sequences, 48% seen once. The sequenced sample was sorted CD4+, CD8+, or CD8+CD57+ T cells (not recorded which) from PBMCs. These receptors all come from a human donor with aplastic anemia. CDR3s include the opening cysteine and the closing phenylalanine or tryptophan. D genes are given only for firm matches. Clone size is shown for a subset of rows, as once, few, many or a class of expanded clone.

D: -
J: TRBJ2-2
size: many
V: TRBV10-2
CDR3: CASRKIPGPTTGELFF
DNA: TGCGCCAGCAGGAAAATACCGGGACCGACAACCGGGGAGCTGTTTTTT

D: -
J: TRBJ2-2
size: many
V: TRBV6-5
CDR3: CASTRALAGELFF
DNA: TGTGCCAGCACGCGGGCACTCGCCGGGGAGCTGTTTTTT

D: -
J: TRBJ1-2
size: -
V: TRBV9
CDR3: CASAQTGAYGYTF
DNA: TGTGCCAGCGCACAAACAGGTGCCTATGGCTACACCTTC

D: TRBD1
J: TRBJ1-1
size: -
V: TRBV12-3/TRBV12-4
CDR3: CASSPRQGRTEAFF
DNA: TGTGCCAGCAGCCCTAGACAGGGGCGCACTGAAGCTTTCTTT

D: TRBD2
J: TRBJ2-7
size: -
V: TRBV10-3
CDR3: CAISDPGLAVSSYEQYF
DNA: TGTGCCATCAGCGACCCCGGACTAGCCGTTTCCTCCTACGAGCAGTACTTC

D: TRBD1
J: TRBJ1-2
size: -
V: TRBV11-1
CDR3: CASSLDRGQLNYGYTF
DNA: TGTGCCAGCAGCCTGGACAGGGGGCAGCTCAACTATGGCTACACCTTC

D: -
J: TRBJ1-3
size: -
V: TRBV6-5
CDR3: CASSYSIWSSGNTIYF
DNA: TGTGCCAGCAGTTACTCGATCTGGAGCTCTGGAAACACCATATATTTT

D: TRBD1
J: TRBJ1-5
size: -
V: TRBV11-1
CDR3: CASSFSDRDSNQPQHF
DNA: TGTGCCAGCAGCTTCTCGGACAGGGATAGCAATCAGCCCCAGCATTTT

D: -
J: TRBJ2-7
size: many
V: TRBV11-2
CDR3: CASLAGTGLSDEQYF
DNA: TGTGCCAGCCTAGCTGGTACAGGACTGTCGGACGAGCAGTACTTC

D: TRBD2
J: TRBJ2-3
size: many
V: TRBV12-3/TRBV12-4
CDR3: CASSAGLASTDTQYF
DNA: TGTGCCAGCAGCGCGGGACTAGCGAGCACAGATACGCAGTATTTT

D: -
J: TRBJ1-1
size: -
V: TRBV29-1
CDR3: CSVGTVNTEAFF
DNA: TGCAGCGTTGGGACGGTGAACACTGAAGCTTTCTTT

D: -
J: TRBJ1-1
size: many
V: TRBV24-1
CDR3: CATSGVNTEAFF
DNA: TGTGCCACCAGTGGAGTGAACACTGAAGCTTTCTTT

D: -
J: TRBJ2-4
size: few
V: TRBV24-1
CDR3: CATSGRGGIQYF
DNA: TGTGCCACCAGTGGAAGAGGGGGCATTCAGTACTTC

D: TRBD2
J: TRBJ2-2
size: many
V: TRBV7-9
CDR3: CAPGGENRDTGELFF
DNA: TGTGCCCCCGGGGGGGAGAATAGAGACACCGGGGAGCTGTTTTTT

D: -
J: TRBJ1-1
size: many
V: TRBV4-3
CDR3: CASSQDRGDENTEAFF
DNA: TGCGCCAGCAGCCAAGATAGGGGGGACGAGAACACTGAAGCTTTCTTT

D: -
J: TRBJ2-7
size: once
V: TRBV2
CDR3: CASRGPKGSYEQYF
DNA: TGTGCCAGCAGGGGACCTAAAGGCTCCTACGAGCAGTACTTC

D: -
J: TRBJ2-7
size: many
V: TRBV14
CDR3: CASSQDQISREQYF
DNA: TGTGCCAGCAGCCAAGATCAGATCTCGAGGGAGCAGTACTTC